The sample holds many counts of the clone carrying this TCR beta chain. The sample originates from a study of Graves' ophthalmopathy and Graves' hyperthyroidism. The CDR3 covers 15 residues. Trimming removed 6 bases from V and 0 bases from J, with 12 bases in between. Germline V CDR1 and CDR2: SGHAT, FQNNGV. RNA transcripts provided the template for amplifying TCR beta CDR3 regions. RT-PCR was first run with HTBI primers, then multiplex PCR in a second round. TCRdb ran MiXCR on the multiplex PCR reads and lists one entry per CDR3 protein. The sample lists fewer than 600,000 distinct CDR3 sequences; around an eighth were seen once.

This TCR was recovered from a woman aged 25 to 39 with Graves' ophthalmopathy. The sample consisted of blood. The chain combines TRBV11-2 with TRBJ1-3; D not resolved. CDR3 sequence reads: CASSLSGNSGNTIYF. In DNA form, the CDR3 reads TGTGCCAGCAGTTTAAGTGGGAACTCTGGAAACACCATATATTTT.